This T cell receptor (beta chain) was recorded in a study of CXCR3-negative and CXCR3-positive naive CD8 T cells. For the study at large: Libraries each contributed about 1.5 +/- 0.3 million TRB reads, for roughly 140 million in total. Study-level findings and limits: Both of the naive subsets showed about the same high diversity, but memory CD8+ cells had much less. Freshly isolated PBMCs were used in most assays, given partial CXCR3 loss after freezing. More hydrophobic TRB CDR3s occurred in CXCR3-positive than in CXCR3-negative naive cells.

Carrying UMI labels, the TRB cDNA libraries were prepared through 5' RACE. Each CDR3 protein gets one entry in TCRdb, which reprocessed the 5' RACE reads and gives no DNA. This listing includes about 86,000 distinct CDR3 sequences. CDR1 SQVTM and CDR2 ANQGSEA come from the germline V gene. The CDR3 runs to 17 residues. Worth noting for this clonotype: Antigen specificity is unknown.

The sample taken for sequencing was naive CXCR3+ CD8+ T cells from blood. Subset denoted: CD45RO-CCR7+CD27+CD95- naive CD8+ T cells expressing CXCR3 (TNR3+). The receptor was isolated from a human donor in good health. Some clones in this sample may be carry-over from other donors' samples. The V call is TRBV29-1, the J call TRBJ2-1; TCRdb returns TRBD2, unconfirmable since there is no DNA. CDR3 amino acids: CSVEGDTSGRTYNEQFF.